The clone carrying this T cell receptor (beta chain) has a single count. What it binds is unknown. Germline CDR1 is MNHEY and CDR2 is SVGAGI. The CDR3 is 15 residues long. V was clipped by 5 bases and J by 2 bases; unmatched bases: 4. This record belongs to a study of cytomegalovirus exposure and HLA in healthy donors. Study-level results: Specificity of three CMV-associated chains for CMV antigens was verified in vitro. The study dropped some indistinguishable V segments, TRBV6-2 and TRBV6-3 among them. Later work associated 16,951 TCR beta sequences with HLA alleles at 0.05 false discovery rate. Sequencing likely generated an artifact that appeared as a cluster of highly shared sequence variants.

This PCR relied on a set of 60 Vbeta primers and 13 Jbeta primers. Sequencing used immunoSEQ multiplex PCR; TCRdb keeps in-frame clones, though not all of them. This sample has 100,000 or so clones, with about 77% found just once. The source is a woman between 50 and 59 years old in good health and CMV-seropositive. This chain uses TRBV6-5 with TRBJ1-4, with 8 bases that match TRBD1. Input material: PBMCs. Written as DNA, the CDR3 is TGTGCCAGCAGTATGGGACAGGTGACTAATGAAAAACTGTTTTTT. This gives the protein CASSMGQVTNEKLFF.